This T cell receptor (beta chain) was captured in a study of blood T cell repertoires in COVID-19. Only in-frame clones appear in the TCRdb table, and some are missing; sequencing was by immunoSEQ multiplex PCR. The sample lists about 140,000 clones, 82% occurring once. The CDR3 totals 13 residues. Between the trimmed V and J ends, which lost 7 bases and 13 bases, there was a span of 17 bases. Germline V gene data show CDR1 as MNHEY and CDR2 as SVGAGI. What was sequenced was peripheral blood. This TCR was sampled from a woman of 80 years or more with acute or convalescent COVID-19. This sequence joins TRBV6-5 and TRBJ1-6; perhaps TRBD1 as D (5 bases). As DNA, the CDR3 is TGTGCCAGCACCAAGGGACTTTTTGGCCCCCTCCACTTT. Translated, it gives CASTKGLFGPLHF.